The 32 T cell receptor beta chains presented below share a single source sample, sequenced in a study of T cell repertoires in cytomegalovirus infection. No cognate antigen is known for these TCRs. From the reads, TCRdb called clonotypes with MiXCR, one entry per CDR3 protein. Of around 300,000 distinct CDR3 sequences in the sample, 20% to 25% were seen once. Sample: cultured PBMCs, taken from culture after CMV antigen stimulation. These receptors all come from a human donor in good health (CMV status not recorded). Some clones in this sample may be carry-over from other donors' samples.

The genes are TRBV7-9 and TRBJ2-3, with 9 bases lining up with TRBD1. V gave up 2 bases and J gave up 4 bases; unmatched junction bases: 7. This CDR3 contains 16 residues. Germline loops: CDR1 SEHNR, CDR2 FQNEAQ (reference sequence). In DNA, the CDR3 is TGTGCCAGCAGCTTAACCGGGACAGGGTCAGCAGATACGCAGTATTTT. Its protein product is CASSLTGTGSADTQYF.

The DNA for the CDR3 is TGTGCCAGTAGACCTTCCGGGACTAGCAATGAGCAGTTCTTC. It codes for CASRPSGTSNEQFF. The chain links TRBV19 to TRBJ2-1, with 8 bases matching TRBD2. After removal of 6 bases from V and 6 bases from J, the junction contained 7 bases not matched to a gene. The CDR3 runs to 14 residues. Germline V gives CDR1 LNHDA, CDR2 SQIVND (reference sequence).

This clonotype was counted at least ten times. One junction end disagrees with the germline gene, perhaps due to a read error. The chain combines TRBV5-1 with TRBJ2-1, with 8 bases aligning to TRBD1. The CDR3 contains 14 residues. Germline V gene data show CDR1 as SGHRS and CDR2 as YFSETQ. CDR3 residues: CASSLGQGNNEQFF. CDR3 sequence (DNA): TGTGCCAGCAGTCTAGGACAGGGAAACAATGAGCAGTTCTTC.

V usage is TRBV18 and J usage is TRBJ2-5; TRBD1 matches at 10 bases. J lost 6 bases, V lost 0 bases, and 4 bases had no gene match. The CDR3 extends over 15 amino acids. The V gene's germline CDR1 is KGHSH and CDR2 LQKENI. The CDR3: CASSPPGQGKKTQYF. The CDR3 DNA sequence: TGTGCCAGCTCACCACCGGGACAGGGGAAGAAGACCCAGTACTTC.

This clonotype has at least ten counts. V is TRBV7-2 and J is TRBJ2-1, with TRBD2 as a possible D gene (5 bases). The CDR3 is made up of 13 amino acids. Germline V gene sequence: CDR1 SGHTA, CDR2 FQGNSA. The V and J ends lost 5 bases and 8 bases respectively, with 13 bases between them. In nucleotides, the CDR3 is TGTGCCAGCAGCCTAACGAGGGTGGATGAGCAGTTCTTC. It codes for CASSLTRVDEQFF. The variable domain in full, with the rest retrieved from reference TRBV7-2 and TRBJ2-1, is GAGVSQSPSNKVTEKGKDVELRCDPISGHTALYWYRQSLGQGLEFLIYFQGNSAPDKSGLPSDRFSAERTGGSVSTLTIQRTQQEDSAVYLCASSLTRVDEQFFGPGTRLTVL.

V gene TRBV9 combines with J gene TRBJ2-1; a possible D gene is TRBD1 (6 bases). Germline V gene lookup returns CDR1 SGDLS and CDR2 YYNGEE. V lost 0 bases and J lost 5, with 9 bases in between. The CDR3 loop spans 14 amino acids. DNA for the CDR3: TGTGCCAGCAGCGTAGCAGGACAGAACAATGAGCAGTTCTTC. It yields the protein CASSVAGQNNEQFF.

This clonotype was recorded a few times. CDR3 residues: CASTDIEKLFF. As DNA, the CDR3 is TGTGCCAGCACTGACATCGAAAAACTGTTTTTT. The rearrangement links TRBV6-5 to TRBJ1-4; D gene unclear. Germline CDR1 MNHEY, CDR2 SVGAGI. V lost 7 bases and J lost 8, with 8 bases in between. The CDR3 totals 11 residues.

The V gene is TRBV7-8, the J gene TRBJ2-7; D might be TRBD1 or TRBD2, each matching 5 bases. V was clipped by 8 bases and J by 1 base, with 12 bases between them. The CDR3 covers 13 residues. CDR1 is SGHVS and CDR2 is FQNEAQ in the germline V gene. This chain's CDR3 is CASRGRGSYEQYF. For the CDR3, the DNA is TGTGCCAGCCGGGGACGGGGTTCCTACGAGCAGTACTTC.

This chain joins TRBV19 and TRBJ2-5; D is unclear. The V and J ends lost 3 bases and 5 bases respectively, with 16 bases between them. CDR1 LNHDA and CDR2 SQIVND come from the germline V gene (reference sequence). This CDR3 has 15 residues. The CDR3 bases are TGTGCCAGTAGTATTCGCCCGTTCCCCCGGGAGACCCAGTACTTC. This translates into CASSIRPFPRETQYF.

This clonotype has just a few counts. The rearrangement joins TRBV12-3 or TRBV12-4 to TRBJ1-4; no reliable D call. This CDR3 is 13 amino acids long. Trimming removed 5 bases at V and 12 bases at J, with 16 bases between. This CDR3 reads CASSPDLARELFF. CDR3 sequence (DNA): TGTGCCAGCAGTCCCGACTTGGCTAGAGAACTGTTTTTT.

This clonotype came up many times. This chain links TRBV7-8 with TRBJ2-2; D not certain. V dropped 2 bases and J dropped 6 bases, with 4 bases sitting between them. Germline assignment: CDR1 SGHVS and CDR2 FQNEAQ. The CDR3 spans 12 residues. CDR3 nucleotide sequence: TGTGCCAGCAGCTTATTTCCCGGGGAGCTGTTTTTT. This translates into CASSLFPGELFF.

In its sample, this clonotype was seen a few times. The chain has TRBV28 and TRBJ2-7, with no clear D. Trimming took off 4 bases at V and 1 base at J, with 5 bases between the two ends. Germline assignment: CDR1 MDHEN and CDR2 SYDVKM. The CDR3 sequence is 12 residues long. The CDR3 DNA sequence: TGTGCCAGCAGTTGGGGTTCCTACGAGCAGTACTTC. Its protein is CASSWGSYEQYF.

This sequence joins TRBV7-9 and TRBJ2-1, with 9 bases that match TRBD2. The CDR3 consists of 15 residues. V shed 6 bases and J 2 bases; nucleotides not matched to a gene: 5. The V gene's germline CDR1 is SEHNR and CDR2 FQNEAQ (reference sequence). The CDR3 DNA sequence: TGTGCCAGCAGGCATACTAGCGGGCCCTACAATGAGCAGTTCTTC. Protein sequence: CASRHTSGPYNEQFF. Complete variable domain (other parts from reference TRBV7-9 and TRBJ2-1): DTGVSQNPRHKITKRGQNVTFRCDPISEHNRLYWYRQTLGQGPEFLTYFQNEAQLEKSRLLSDRFSAERPKGSFSTLEIQRTEQGDSAMYLCASRHTSGPYNEQFFGPGTRLTVL.

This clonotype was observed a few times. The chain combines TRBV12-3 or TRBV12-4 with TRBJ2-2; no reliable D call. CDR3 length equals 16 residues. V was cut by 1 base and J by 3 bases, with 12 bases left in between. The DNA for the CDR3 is TGTGCCAGCAGTTTAGTCAGGCCCCTGGACACCGGGGAGCTGTTTTTT. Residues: CASSLVRPLDTGELFF.

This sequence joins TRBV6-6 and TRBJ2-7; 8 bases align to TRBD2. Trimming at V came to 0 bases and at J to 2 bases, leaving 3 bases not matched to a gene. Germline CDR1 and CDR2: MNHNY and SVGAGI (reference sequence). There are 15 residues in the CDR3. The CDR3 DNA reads TGTGCCAGCAGTTACTCGCATAGCGGGACCTACGAGCAGTACTTC. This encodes CASSYSHSGTYEQYF.

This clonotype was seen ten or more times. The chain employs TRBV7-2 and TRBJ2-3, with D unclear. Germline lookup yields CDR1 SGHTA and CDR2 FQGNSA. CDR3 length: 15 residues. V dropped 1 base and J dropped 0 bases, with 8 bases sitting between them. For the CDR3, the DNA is TGTGCCAGCAGCTTAGGGGTGGGGAGCACAGATACGCAGTATTTT. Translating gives CASSLGVGSTDTQYF. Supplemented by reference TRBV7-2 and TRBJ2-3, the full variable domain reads GAGVSQSPSNKVTEKGKDVELRCDPISGHTALYWYRQSLGQGLEFLIYFQGNSAPDKSGLPSDRFSAERTGGSVSTLTIQRTQQEDSAVYLCASSLGVGSTDTQYFGPGTRLTVL.

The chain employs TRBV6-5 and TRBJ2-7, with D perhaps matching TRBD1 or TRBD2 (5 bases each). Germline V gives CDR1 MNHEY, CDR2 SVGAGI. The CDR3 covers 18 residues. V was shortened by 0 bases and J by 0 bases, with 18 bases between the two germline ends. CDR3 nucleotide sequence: TGTGCCAGCAGTTACTCGGGCGCACGGGACGTGAGCTCCTACGAGCAGTACTTC. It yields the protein CASSYSGARDVSSYEQYF.

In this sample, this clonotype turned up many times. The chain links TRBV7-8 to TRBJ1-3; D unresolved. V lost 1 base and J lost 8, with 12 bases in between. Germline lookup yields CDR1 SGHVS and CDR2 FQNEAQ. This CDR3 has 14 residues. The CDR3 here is CASSLVREAYTIYF. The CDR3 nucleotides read TGTGCCAGCAGCTTAGTTAGAGAGGCGTACACCATATATTTT.

The chain's CDR3 is CATLGSADTQYF. CDR3 in DNA: TGTGCCACCCTGGGCTCAGCAGATACGCAGTATTTT. The J gene is TRBJ2-3, the V gene TRBV10-3; D not resolved. V gave up 10 bases and J gave up 4 bases, with 12 bases separating them. Germline-derived CDR1 and CDR2 are ENHRY and SYGVKD. The CDR3 is 12 residues long.

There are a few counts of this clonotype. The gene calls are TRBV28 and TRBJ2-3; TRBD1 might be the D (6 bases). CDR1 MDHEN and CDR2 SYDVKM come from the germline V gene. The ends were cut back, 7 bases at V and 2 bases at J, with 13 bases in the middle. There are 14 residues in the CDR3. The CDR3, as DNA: TGTGCCAGCAACAGGGCCGGGGTCACAGATACGCAGTATTTT. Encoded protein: CASNRAGVTDTQYF.

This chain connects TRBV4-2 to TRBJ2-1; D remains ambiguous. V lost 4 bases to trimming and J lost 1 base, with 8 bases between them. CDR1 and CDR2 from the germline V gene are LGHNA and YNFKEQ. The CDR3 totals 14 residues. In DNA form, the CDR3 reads TGTGCCAGCAGCCCAGGTGATTCCTACAATGAGCAGTTCTTC. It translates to CASSPGDSYNEQFF.

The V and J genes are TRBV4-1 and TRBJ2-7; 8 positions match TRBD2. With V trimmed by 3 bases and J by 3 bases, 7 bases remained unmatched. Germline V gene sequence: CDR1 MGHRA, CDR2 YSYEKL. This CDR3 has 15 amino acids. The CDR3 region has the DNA TGCGCCAGCAGCCAGCTAAGTAGCGGGGACTACGAGCAGTACTTC. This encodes CASSQLSSGDYEQYF.

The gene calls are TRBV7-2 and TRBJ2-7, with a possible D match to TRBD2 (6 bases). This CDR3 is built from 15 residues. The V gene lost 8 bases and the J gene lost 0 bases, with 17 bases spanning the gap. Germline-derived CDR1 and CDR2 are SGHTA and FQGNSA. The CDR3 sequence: CASGPTGSLSYEQYF. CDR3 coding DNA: TGTGCCAGCGGACCGACCGGGAGCCTCTCCTACGAGCAGTACTTC.

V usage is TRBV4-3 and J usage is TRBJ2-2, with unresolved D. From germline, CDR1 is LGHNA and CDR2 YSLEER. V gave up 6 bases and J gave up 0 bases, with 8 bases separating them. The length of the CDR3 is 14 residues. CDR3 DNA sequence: TGCGCCAGCAGAGCAATCGCGAACACCGGGGAGCTGTTTTTT. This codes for CASRAIANTGELFF.

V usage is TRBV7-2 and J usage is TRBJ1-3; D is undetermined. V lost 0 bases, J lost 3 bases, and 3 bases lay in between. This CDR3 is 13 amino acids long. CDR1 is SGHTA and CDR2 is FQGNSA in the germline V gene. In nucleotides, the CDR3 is TGTGCCAGCAGCTTAGCGCTTGGAAACACCATATATTTT. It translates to CASSLALGNTIYF. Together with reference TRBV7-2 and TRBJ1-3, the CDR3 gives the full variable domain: GAGVSQSPSNKVTEKGKDVELRCDPISGHTALYWYRQSLGQGLEFLIYFQGNSAPDKSGLPSDRFSAERTGGSVSTLTIQRTQQEDSAVYLCASSLALGNTIYFGEGSWLTVV.

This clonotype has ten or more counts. CDR3 loop: CASSLDRTDTDTQYF. The DNA for the CDR3 is TGTGCCAGCAGCTTAGATCGGACCGACACAGATACGCAGTATTTT. The chain links TRBV7-2 to TRBJ2-3, with no clear D. Trimming removed 1 base at V and 2 bases at J, with 10 bases between. The CDR3 loop spans 15 amino acids. The germline CDR1 and CDR2 sequences are SGHTA and FQGNSA. The variable domain in full, completed from reference TRBV7-2 and TRBJ2-3, reads GAGVSQSPSNKVTEKGKDVELRCDPISGHTALYWYRQSLGQGLEFLIYFQGNSAPDKSGLPSDRFSAERTGGSVSTLTIQRTQQEDSAVYLCASSLDRTDTDTQYFGPGTRLTVL.

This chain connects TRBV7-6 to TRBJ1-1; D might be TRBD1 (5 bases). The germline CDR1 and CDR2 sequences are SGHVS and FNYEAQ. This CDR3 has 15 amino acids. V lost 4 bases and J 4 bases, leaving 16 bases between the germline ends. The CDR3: CASSYKRDGGTEAFF. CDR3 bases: TGTGCCAGCAGCTATAAGCGGGACGGTGGCACTGAAGCTTTCTTT.

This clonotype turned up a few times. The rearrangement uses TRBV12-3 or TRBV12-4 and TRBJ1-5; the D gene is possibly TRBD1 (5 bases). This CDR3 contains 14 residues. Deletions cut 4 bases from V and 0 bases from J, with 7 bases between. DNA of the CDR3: TGTGCCAGCAGTTCGACAGATAGCAATCAGCCCCAGCATTTT. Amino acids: CASSSTDSNQPQHF.

This CDR3 is CASSLLTGLGLGSGNTIYF. The CDR3, as DNA: TGTGCCAGCAGCTTACTAACCGGATTGGGCCTGGGCTCTGGAAACACCATATATTTT. The chain links TRBV7-8 to TRBJ1-3; no clear D gene. CDR3 length equals 19 residues. V lost 2 bases to trimming and J lost 0 bases, with 20 bases between them. Germline assignment: CDR1 SGHVS and CDR2 FQNEAQ.

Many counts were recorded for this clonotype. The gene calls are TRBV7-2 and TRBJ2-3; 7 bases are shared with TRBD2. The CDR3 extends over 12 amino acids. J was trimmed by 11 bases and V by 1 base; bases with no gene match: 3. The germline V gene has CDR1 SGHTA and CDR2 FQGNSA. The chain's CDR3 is CASSLGRGMQYF. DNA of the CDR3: TGTGCCAGCAGCTTAGGGCGGGGGATGCAGTATTTT. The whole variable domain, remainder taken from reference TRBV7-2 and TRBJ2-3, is GAGVSQSPSNKVTEKGKDVELRCDPISGHTALYWYRQSLGQGLEFLIYFQGNSAPDKSGLPSDRFSAERTGGSVSTLTIQRTQQEDSAVYLCASSLGRGMQYFGPGTRLTVL.

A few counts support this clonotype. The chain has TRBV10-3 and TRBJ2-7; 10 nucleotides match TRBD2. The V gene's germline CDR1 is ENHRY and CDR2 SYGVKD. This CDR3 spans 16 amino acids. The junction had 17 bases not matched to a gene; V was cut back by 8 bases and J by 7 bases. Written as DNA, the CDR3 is TGTGCCATCCGCAGAGGGGATAGCGGGAGGCCGAGGGAGCAGTACGTC. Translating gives CAIRRGDSGRPREQYV.

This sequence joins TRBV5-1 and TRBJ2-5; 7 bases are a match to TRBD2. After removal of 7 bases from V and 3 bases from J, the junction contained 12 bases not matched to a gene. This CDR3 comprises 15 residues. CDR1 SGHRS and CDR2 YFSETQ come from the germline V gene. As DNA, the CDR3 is TGCGCCAGCTCCTGGGGGTCGGGGGGTGAAGAGACCCAGTACTTC. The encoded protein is CASSWGSGGEETQYF.